The present entry profiles one T cell receptor (beta chain) with its context. Its antigen is not known. The method was immunoSEQ multiplex PCR; TCRdb's version includes in-frame clones alone and lacks a portion of them. The sample consists of 100,000 to 150,000 clones, about nine tenths of them appearing once. This entry comes from a study of T cell responses to AZD1222 COVID-19 vaccine. Findings of the study overall: Donors were mostly white British, more females; clonal diversity possibly underestimated. Repertoire collection took place solely once the T cell response had peaked. After two AZD1222 doses, spike-specific TCR breadth and depth rose versus day 0. It was only a handful of AZD1222 recipients who were seropositive at baseline.

Sequencing used peripheral blood, obtained on day 0 of AZD1222 vaccination. This sequence originates from an adult in good health.

The CDR3 DNA is TGTGCCAGTAGCCATTTATGGGGGCACCTGAACACCGGGGAGCTGTTTTTT. This translates into CASSHLWGHLNTGELFF. The V and J genes are TRBV19 and TRBJ2-2; a weak D match, TRBD1 (6 bases). The V gene lost 6 bases and the J gene lost 1 base, with 18 bases spanning the gap. CDR1 is LNHDA and CDR2 is SQIVND in the germline V gene (reference sequence). The CDR3 contains 17 residues.